This T cell receptor beta chain appears in the sequencing data of a study of shared clonotypes between healthy human individuals. Overall study context: A couple of female and a few male donors aged 18 to 49 were enrolled. Each donor's CD4 naive and CD4 memory cells filled three plates apiece, CD8 naive two, and CD8 memory one.

Naive CD8 cells comprised CD45RO-negative, CCR7-positively selected cells, excluding terminally differentiated effector memory CD45RA+ cells. Points on this clone: Its antigen is unknown.

The V gene's germline CDR1 is PRHDT and CDR2 FYEKMQ (reference sequence). CDR3 length: 15 residues. V was clipped by 3 bases and J by 2 bases, with 14 bases between them. Whole-study results and caveats: Larger richness was generally estimated for naive than memory subsets. Clonotype sharing among the donors was expected to vary with sequencing depth.

Sequenced by immunoSEQ multiplex PCR; TCRdb stores in-frame clones only, minus some. The sample contains under 850,000 clones, about 91% of which appear only once. Sequencing used naive CD8+ T cells sorted from blood. The gene calls are TRBV13 and TRBJ2-7, with unresolved D. This receptor was identified in a man under 40 in good health. The CDR3 here is CASSFADLGTYEQYF. In DNA, the CDR3 is TGTGCCAGCAGCTTTGCTGACCTAGGAACCTACGAGCAGTACTTC.